This entry is about one TCR beta chain. Antigen specificity is unknown. This CDR3 spans 13 amino acids. V lost 8 bases, J lost 0 bases, and 3 bases stayed unmatched. Germline V gives CDR1 SEHNR, CDR2 FQNEAQ (reference sequence). Each CDR3 protein gets one entry after TCRdb re-called the multiplex PCR reads with MiXCR. The data show 150,000 to 250,000 distinct CDR3 sequences, with approximately 30% seen just once and roughly 4.3% held by the top ten. This record comes from a study of breast tumors, draining lymph nodes, adjacent tissues. Findings of the study overall: Findings are consistent with lymph node origin and intratumoral expansion of most tumor T cells. The lymph node origin of tumor T cells was framed as consistent with a hypothesis, not demonstrated. Compared with lymph nodes, tumors were less diverse; compared with nontumor tissue, more. Luminal-like breast cancer showed significantly higher tumor–nontumor repertoire similarity than basal-like.

Samples came from axillary lymph nodes draining the breast cancer. This clonotype was obtained from a female donor with breast cancer. Some clones in this sample may be carry-over from other donors' samples. The rearrangement joins TRBV7-9 to TRBJ1-1, with TRBD1 matching 7 bases. The sample consisted of axillary lymph node tissue. CDR3: CASWTGLNTEAFF. The CDR3 coding sequence is TGTGCCAGCTGGACAGGACTGAACACTGAAGCTTTCTTT.